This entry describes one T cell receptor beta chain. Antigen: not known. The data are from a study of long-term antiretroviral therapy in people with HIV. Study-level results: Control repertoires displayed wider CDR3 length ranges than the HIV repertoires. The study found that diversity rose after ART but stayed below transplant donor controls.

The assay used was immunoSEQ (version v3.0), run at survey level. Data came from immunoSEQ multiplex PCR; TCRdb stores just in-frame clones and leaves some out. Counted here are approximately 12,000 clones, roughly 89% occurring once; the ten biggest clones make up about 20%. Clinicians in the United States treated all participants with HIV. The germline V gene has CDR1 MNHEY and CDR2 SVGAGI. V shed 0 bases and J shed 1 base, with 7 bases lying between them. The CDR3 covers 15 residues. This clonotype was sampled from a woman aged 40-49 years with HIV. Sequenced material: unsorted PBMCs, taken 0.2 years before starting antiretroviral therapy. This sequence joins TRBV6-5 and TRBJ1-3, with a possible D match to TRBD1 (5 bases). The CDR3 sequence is CASSYSGGSGNTIYF. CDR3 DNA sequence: TGTGCCAGCAGTTACTCCGGGGGATCTGGAAACACCATATATTTT.